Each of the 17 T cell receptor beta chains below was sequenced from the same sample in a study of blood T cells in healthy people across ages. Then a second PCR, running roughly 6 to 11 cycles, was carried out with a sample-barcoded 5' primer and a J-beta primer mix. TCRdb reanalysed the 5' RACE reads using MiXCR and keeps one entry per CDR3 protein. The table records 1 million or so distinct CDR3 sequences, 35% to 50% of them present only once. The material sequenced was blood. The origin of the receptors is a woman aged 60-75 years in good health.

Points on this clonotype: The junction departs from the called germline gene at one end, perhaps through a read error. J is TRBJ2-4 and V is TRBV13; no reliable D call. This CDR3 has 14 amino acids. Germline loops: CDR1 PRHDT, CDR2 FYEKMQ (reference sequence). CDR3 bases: TGTTCCAGCAGCTCAGGTGCAGACCAAAACATTCAGTACTTC. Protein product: CSSSSGADQNIQYF.

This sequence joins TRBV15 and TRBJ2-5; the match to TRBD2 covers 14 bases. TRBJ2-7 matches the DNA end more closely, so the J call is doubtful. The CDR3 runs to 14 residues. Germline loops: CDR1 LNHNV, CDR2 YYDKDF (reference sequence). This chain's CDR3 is CATRLAGGPHEQYF. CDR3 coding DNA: TGTGCCACAAGACTAGCGGGAGGGCCCCACGAGCAGTACTTC.

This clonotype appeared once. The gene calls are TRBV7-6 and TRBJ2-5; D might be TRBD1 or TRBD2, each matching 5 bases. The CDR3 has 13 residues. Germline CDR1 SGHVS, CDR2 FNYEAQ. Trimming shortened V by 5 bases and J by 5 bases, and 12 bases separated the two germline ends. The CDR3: CASSMTREETQYF. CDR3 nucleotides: TGTGCCAGCAGCATGACCAGGGAGGAGACCCAGTACTTC.

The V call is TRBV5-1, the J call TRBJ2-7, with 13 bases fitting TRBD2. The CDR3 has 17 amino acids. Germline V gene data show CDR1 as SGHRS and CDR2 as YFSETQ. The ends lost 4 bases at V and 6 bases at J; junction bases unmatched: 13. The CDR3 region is CASSARTSGSISPEQYF. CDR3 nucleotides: TGCGCCAGCAGCGCTCGGACTAGCGGGAGTATTTCCCCCGAGCAGTACTTC.

DNA of the CDR3: TGCAGCGCCCAAAGTGACAGGGAGGCAGATACGCAGTATTTT. Translation: CSAQSDREADTQYF. The chain carries TRBV29-1 and TRBJ2-3; possible D gene TRBD1, 7 bases. The CDR3 runs 14 residues. V was trimmed by 7 bases and J by 4 bases, leaving 18 bases between them. Germline V lookup: CDR1 SQVTM, CDR2 ANQGSEA.

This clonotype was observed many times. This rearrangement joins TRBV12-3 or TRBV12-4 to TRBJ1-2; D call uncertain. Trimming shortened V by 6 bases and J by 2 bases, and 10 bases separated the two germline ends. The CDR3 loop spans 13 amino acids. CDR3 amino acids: CASSLTPNYGYTF. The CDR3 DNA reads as TGTGCCAGCAGCTTGACACCCAACTATGGCTACACCTTC.

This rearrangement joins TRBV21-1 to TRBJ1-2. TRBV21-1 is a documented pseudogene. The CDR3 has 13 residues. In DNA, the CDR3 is TGTGCCAGCAGCAAAGGGAGGGTCTATGGCTACACCTTC. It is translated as CASSKGRVYGYTF.

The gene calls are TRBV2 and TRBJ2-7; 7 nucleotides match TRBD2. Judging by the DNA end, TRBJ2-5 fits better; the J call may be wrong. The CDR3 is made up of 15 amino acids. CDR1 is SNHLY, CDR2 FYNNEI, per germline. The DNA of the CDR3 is TGTGCCAGCAGGCTTGGCCAGGGAGGGTTGGAGACCCAGTACTTC. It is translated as CASRLGQGGLETQYF.

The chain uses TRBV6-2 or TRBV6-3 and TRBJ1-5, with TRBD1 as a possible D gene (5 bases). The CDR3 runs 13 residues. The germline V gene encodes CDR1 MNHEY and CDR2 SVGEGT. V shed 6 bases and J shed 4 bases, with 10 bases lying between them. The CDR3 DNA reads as TGTGCCAGCAGACAGGATCCGAATCAGCCCCAGCATTTT. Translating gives CASRQDPNQPQHF.

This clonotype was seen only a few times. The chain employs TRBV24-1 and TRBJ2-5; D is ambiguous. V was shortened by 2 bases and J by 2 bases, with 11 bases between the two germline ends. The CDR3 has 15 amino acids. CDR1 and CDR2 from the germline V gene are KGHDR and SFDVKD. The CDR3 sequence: CATSDYGVGQETQYF. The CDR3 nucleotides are TGTGCCACCAGTGATTACGGAGTAGGTCAAGAGACCCAGTACTTC.

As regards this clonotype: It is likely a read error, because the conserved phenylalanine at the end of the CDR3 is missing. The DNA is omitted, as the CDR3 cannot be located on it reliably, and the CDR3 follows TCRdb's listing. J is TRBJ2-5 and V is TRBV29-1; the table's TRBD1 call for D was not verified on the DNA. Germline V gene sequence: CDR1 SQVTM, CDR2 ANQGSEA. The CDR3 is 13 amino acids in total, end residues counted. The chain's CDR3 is CSVEGARARDPVL.

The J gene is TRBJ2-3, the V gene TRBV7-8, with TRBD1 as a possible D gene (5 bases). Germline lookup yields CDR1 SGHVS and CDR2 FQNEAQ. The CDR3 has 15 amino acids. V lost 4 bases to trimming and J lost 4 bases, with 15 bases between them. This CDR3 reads CASSSPYQGSDTQYF. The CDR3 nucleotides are TGTGCCAGCAGCTCCCCGTACCAGGGCTCAGATACGCAGTATTTT.

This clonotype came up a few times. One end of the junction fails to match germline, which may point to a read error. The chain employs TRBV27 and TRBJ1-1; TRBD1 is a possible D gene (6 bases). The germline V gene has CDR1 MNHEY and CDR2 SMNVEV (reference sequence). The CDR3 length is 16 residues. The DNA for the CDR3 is TGTGCCAGTAGTTCCCCCGCAGGGGAAATGAACACTGAAGCTTTCTTT. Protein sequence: CASSSPAGEMNTEAFF.

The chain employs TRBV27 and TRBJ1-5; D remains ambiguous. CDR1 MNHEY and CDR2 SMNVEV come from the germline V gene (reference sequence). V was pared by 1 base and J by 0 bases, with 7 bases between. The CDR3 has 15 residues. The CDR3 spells CASSLYGYSNQPQHF. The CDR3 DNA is TGTGCCAGCAGTTTATACGGGTATAGCAATCAGCCCCAGCATTTT.

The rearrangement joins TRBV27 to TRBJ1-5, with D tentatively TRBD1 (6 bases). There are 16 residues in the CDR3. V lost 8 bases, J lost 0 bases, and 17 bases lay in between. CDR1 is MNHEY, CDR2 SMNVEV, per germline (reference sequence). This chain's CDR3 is CASRQGTLNSNQPQHF. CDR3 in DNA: TGTGCCAGCCGTCAGGGGACCCTCAATAGCAATCAGCCCCAGCATTTT.

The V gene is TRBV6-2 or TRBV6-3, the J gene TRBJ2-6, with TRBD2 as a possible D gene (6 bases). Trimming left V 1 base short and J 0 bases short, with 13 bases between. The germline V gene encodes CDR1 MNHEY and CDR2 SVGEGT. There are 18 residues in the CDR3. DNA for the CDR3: TGTGCCAGCAGTTACTTTCGGGGGACCCGCTCTGGGGCCAACGTCCTGACTTTC. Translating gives CASSYFRGTRSGANVLTF.

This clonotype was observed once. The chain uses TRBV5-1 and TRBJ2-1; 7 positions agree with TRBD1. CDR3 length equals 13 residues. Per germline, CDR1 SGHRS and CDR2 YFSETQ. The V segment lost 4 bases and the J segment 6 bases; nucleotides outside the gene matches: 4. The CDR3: CASSDRVGNEQFF. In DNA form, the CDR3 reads TGCGCCAGCAGCGACAGGGTGGGCAATGAGCAGTTCTTC.